These T cell receptor beta chains were read from a single sample in a study of radiotherapy plus CTLA-4 blockade in lung cancer. Sequencing used immunoSEQ multiplex PCR; TCRdb keeps in-frame clones, though not all of them. The table lists about 19,000 clones, roughly 86% of them singletons. This material consisted of peripheral blood, taken from a patient treated with radiotherapy plus ipilimumab. These receptors originate from a human donor with non-small cell lung cancer whose response to radiotherapy plus ipilimumab could not be evaluated. The CDR3 runs from the conserved cysteine through the conserved F or W. Fields, in order: J gene, D gene, clone size, V gene, CDR3 DNA, CDR3 protein. D genes are given only for firm matches. Expanded clones get a size class; other rows say once, few or many, or leave the size out.

j_call: TRBJ2-7
d_call: -
clone_size: -
v_call: TRBV7-2
cdr3_nt: TGTGCCAGCAGCCGAAACGGACATTACTCCTACGAGCAGTACTTC
cdr3_aa: CASSRNGHYSYEQYF

j_call: TRBJ1-1
d_call: -
clone_size: -
v_call: TRBV19
cdr3_nt: TGTGCCAGTAGTACGACAGCCCACACTGAAGCTTTCTTT
cdr3_aa: CASSTTAHTEAFF

j_call: TRBJ2-1
d_call: TRBD2
clone_size: -
v_call: TRBV5-1
cdr3_nt: TGCGCCAGCAGCTTGGCGCTAGCGGGGGGTGGAGGGGATGAGCAGTTCTTC
cdr3_aa: CASSLALAGGGGDEQFF

j_call: TRBJ2-5
d_call: -
clone_size: -
v_call: TRBV11-1
cdr3_nt: TGTGCCAGCGGGAAGGGGGAGACCCAGTACTTC
cdr3_aa: CASGKGETQYF

j_call: TRBJ2-1
d_call: TRBD2
clone_size: once
v_call: TRBV28
cdr3_nt: TGTGCCAGCAGTTCCCCGAGCGGGAGCCATGAGCAGTTCTTC
cdr3_aa: CASSSPSGSHEQFF

j_call: TRBJ2-5
d_call: -
clone_size: -
v_call: TRBV5-6
cdr3_nt: TGTGCCAGCAGCCACCTAATGTTGCAAGAGACCCAGTACTTC
cdr3_aa: CASSHLMLQETQYF

j_call: TRBJ1-2
d_call: -
clone_size: -
v_call: TRBV19
cdr3_nt: TGTGCCAGTATGGGGAGTGTGGCTGTTTCCTATGGCTACACCTTC
cdr3_aa: CASMGSVAVSYGYTF

j_call: TRBJ2-3
d_call: TRBD2
clone_size: once
v_call: TRBV10-1
cdr3_nt: TGCGCCAGCAGTGAGTCGTTGGCGGGAGGGGATACGCAGTATTTT
cdr3_aa: CASSESLAGGDTQYF

j_call: TRBJ2-5
d_call: TRBD1
clone_size: -
v_call: TRBV7-2
cdr3_nt: TGTGCCAGCAGGTCTCAACAGGGGGCGTCAGGGACCCAGTACTTC
cdr3_aa: CASRSQQGASGTQYF

j_call: TRBJ1-5
d_call: -
clone_size: -
v_call: TRBV5-1
cdr3_nt: TGCGCCAGCAGCTCAGACAACAATCAGCCCCAGCATTTT
cdr3_aa: CASSSDNNQPQHF

j_call: TRBJ1-6
d_call: TRBD1
clone_size: -
v_call: TRBV6-4
cdr3_nt: TGTGCCAGCAGTACGACAGGGAATAATTCACCCCTCCACTTT
cdr3_aa: CASSTTGNNSPLHF

j_call: TRBJ1-2
d_call: TRBD1
clone_size: -
v_call: TRBV29-1
cdr3_nt: TGCAGCGCCGAAGGACAGGGAATTTTCTATGGCTACACCTTC
cdr3_aa: CSAEGQGIFYGYTF

j_call: TRBJ2-2
d_call: TRBD1
clone_size: -
v_call: TRBV28
cdr3_nt: TGTGCCAGCAGCGTACTCGGACAGGGGGCCGGGGAGCTGTTTTTT
cdr3_aa: CASSVLGQGAGELFF

j_call: TRBJ1-5
d_call: -
clone_size: -
v_call: TRBV28
cdr3_nt: TGTGCCAGCAGCCTTGAGAGGCCCCAGCATTTT
cdr3_aa: CASSLERPQHF

j_call: TRBJ2-1
d_call: -
clone_size: -
v_call: TRBV4-1
cdr3_nt: TGCGCCTCAGGAAGGGGGAACCTTTACAATGAGCAGTTCTTC
cdr3_aa: CASGRGNLYNEQFF

j_call: TRBJ2-2
d_call: -
clone_size: once
v_call: TRBV5-6
cdr3_nt: TGTGCCAGCAGCCCACGACTGCGTGTCTCCGGGGAGCTGTTTTTT
cdr3_aa: CASSPRLRVSGELFF

j_call: TRBJ1-1
d_call: -
clone_size: -
v_call: TRBV18
cdr3_nt: TGTGCCAGCTCACCGGGCAGCGGGTCTATTGGGTACACTGAAGCTTTCTTT
cdr3_aa: CASSPGSGSIGYTEAFF

j_call: TRBJ2-1
d_call: TRBD1
clone_size: -
v_call: TRBV30
cdr3_nt: TGTGCCTGGAACAAAGGACAGGTAAACAATGAGCAGTTCTTC
cdr3_aa: CAWNKGQVNNEQFF

j_call: TRBJ2-1
d_call: TRBD1
clone_size: -
v_call: TRBV11-2
cdr3_nt: TGTGCCAGCAGCTACACAGGGGGCATCGTCTTCTTC
cdr3_aa: CASSYTGGIVFF

j_call: TRBJ2-1
d_call: -
clone_size: -
v_call: TRBV6-5
cdr3_nt: TGTGCCAGCAGTTCATTAGCTAGAAAGCAGTTCTTC
cdr3_aa: CASSSLARKQFF

j_call: TRBJ2-7
d_call: -
clone_size: -
v_call: TRBV19
cdr3_nt: TGTGCCAGTAGTATAGGGACTCTAACCTACGAGCAGTACTTC
cdr3_aa: CASSIGTLTYEQYF

j_call: TRBJ2-5
d_call: TRBD1
clone_size: -
v_call: TRBV11-2
cdr3_nt: TGTGCCAGCGGCTTAGGGACAGGGGGCCAAGAGACCCAGTACTTC
cdr3_aa: CASGLGTGGQETQYF

j_call: TRBJ1-4
d_call: TRBD1
clone_size: -
v_call: TRBV19
cdr3_nt: TGTGCCAGTAGTCCCGGGACAGGGAAAACTGAAAAACTGTTTTTT
cdr3_aa: CASSPGTGKTEKLFF

j_call: TRBJ2-2
d_call: TRBD1
clone_size: -
v_call: TRBV5-8
cdr3_nt: TGTGCCAGCAGCTTGAGGGGGCAGGGCACCGGGGAGCTGTTTTTT
cdr3_aa: CASSLRGQGTGELFF

j_call: TRBJ2-2
d_call: -
clone_size: -
v_call: TRBV21-1
cdr3_nt: TGTGCCAGCAGCAAAGCGGGGACTAGCGGGGGGGCCACCGGGGAGCTGTTTTTT
cdr3_aa: CASSKAGTSGGATGELFF

j_call: TRBJ1-2
d_call: -
clone_size: -
v_call: TRBV27
cdr3_nt: TGTGCCAGCCGTGGGTCGGGGACTTTTCGCTACACCTTC
cdr3_aa: CASRGSGTFRYTF

j_call: TRBJ2-6
d_call: -
clone_size: -
v_call: TRBV28
cdr3_nt: TGTGCCACCCTTCGTACAGGGTGGCGCTCTGGGGCCAACGCCCTGACTTTC
cdr3_aa: CATLRTGWRSGANALTF

j_call: TRBJ2-7
d_call: -
clone_size: -
v_call: TRBV6-5
cdr3_nt: TGTGCCAGCAGTTACGAGGGGGACCAACAGTACTTC
cdr3_aa: CASSYEGDQQYF

j_call: TRBJ2-6
d_call: TRBD1
clone_size: once
v_call: TRBV5-4
cdr3_nt: TGTGCCAGCAGCTCCGGGACAGGGGCTGGGGCCAACGTCCTGACTTTC
cdr3_aa: CASSSGTGAGANVLTF

j_call: TRBJ1-6
d_call: -
clone_size: few
v_call: TRBV5-1
cdr3_nt: TGCGCCAGCAGCTTGGCCGGAGCAGTCCTTATGTCGCCCCTCCACTTT
cdr3_aa: CASSLAGAVLMSPLHF

j_call: TRBJ2-1
d_call: -
clone_size: -
v_call: TRBV7-9
cdr3_nt: TGTGCCAGCAGCCCTGTAGATATTCGGCAGTTCTTC
cdr3_aa: CASSPVDIRQFF